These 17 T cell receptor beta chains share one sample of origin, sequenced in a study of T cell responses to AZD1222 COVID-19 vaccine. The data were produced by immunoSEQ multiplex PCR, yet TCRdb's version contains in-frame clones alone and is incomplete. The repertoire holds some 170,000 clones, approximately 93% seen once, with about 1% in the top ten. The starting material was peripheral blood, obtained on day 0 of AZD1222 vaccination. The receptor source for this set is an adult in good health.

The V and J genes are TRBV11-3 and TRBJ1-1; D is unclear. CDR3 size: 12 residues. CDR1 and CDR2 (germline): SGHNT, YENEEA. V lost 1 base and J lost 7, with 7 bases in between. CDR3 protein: CASSLVAREAFF. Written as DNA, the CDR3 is TGTGCCAGCAGCTTAGTTGCCCGTGAAGCTTTCTTT.

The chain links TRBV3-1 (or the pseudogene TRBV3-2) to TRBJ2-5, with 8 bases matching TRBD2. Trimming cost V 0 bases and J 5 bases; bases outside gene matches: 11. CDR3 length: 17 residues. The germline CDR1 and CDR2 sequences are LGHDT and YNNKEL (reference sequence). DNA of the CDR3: TGTGCCAGCAGCCAAGATGGACTAGCTTATAATCGGGAGACCCAGTACTTC. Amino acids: CASSQDGLAYNRETQYF.

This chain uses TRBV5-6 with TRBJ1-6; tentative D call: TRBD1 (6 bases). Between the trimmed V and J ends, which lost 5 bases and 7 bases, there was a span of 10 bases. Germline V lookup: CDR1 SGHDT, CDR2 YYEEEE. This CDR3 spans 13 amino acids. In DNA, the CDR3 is TGTGCCAGCAGGGTCAGGGGAAATTCACCCCTCCACTTT. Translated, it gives CASRVRGNSPLHF.

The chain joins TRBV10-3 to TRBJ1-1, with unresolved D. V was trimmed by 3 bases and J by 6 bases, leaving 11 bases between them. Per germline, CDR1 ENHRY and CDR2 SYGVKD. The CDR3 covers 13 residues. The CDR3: CAISEGPVPEAFF. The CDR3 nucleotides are TGTGCCATCAGTGAAGGTCCGGTCCCTGAAGCTTTCTTT.

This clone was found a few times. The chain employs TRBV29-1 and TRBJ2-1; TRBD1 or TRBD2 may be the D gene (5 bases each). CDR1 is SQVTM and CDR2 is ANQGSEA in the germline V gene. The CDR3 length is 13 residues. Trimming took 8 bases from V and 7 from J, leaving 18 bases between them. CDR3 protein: CSSGTGEGNEQFF. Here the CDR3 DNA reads TGCAGCTCGGGGACCGGAGAGGGGAATGAGCAGTTCTTC.

CDR3 bases: TGTGCCAGCAGTACTATCCGACAGGGAACGGAGACCCAGTACTTC. Protein sequence: CASSTIRQGTETQYF. The chain recombines TRBV6-2 or TRBV6-3 with TRBJ2-5; TRBD1 agrees at 7 bases. V lost 5 bases to trimming and J lost 5 bases; unmatched junction nucleotides: 11. The CDR3 runs 15 residues. Germline loops: CDR1 MNHEY, CDR2 SVGEGT.

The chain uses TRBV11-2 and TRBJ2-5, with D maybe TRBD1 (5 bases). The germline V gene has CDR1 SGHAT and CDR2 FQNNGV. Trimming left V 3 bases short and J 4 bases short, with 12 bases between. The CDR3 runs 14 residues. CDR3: CASSFSPGLETQYF. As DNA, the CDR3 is TGTGCCAGCAGCTTTTCCCCAGGGCTAGAGACCCAGTACTTC.

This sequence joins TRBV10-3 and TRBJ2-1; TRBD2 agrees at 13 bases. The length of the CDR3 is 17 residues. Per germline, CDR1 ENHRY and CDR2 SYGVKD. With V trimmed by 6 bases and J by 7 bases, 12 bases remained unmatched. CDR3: CAISNPTSGGASNEQFF. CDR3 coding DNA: TGTGCCATCAGCAACCCTACTAGCGGGGGGGCCTCAAATGAGCAGTTCTTC.

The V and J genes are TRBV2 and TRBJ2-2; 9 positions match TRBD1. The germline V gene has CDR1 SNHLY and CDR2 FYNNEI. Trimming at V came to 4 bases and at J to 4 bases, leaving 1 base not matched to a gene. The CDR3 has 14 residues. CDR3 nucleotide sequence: TGTGCCAGCAGTGGGGACAGGGTCACCGGGGAGCTGTTTTTT. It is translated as CASSGDRVTGELFF.

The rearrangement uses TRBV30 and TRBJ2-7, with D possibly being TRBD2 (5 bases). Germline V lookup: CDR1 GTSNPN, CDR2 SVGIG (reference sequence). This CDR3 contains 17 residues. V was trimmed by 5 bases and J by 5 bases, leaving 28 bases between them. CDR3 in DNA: TGTGCCTGGGCCAGGTCGACCCGGGGTGCCGCGCGCAACGAGCAGTACTTC. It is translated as CAWARSTRGAARNEQYF.

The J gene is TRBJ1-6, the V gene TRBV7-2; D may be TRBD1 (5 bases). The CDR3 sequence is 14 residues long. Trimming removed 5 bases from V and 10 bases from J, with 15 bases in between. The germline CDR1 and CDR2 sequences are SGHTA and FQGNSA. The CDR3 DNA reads TGTGCCAGCAGCCTCCTGGGGGGTGGGTCACCCCTCCACTTT. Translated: CASSLLGGGSPLHF.

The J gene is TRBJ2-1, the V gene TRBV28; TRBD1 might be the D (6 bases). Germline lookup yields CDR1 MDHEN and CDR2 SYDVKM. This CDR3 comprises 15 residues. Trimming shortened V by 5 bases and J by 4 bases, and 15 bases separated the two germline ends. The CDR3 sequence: CASSRPGQQYNEQFF. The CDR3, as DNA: TGTGCCAGCAGTCGACCGGGACAACAATACAATGAGCAGTTCTTC. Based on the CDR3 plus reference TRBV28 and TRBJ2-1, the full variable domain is DVKVTQSSRYLVKRTGEKVFLECVQDMDHENMFWYRQDPGLGLRLIYFSYDVKMKEKGDIPEGYSVSREKKERFSLILESASTNQTSMYLCASSRPGQQYNEQFFGPGTRLTVL.

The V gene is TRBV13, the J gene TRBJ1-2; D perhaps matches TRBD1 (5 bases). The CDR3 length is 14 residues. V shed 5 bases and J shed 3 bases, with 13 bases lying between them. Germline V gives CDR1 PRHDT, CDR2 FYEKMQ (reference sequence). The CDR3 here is CASSRSRVYYGYTF. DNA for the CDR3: TGTGCCAGCAGCCGCTCCAGGGTTTACTATGGCTACACCTTC.

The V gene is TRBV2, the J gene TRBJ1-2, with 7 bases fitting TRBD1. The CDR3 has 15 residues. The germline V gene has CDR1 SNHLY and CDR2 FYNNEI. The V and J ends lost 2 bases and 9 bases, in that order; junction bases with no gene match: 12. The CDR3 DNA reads TGTGCCAGCAGTGAAAGCTTAGGGGGCAGGGAAAGCTACACCTTC. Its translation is CASSESLGGRESYTF.

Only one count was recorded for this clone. CDR3 in DNA: TGTGCCAGTAGTATAGGTAGGACTCAGGGCTACACCTTC. This translates into CASSIGRTQGYTF. The chain links TRBV19 to TRBJ1-2; D gene unclear. The CDR3 has 13 residues. The V gene's germline CDR1 is LNHDA and CDR2 SQIVND (reference sequence). The germline V and J ends were trimmed by 1 base and 8 bases, with 11 bases remaining between them.

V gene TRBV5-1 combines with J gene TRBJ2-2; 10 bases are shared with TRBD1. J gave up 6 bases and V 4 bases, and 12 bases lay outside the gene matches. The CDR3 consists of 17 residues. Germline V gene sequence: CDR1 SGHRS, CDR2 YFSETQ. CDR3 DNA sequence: TGCGCCAGCAGCCTATCTCAGACAGGGGGCACCGCCGGGGAGCTGTTTTTT. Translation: CASSLSQTGGTAGELFF.

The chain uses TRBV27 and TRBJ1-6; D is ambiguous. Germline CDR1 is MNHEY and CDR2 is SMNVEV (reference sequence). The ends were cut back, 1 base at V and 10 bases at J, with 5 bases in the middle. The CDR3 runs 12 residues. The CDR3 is CASSLLGSPLHF. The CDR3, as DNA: TGTGCCAGCAGTTTATTGGGGTCACCCCTCCACTTT.